This TCR beta chain was sequenced during a study of blood T cell repertoires in COVID-19. Study-level background: COVID-19 samples from acute and convalescent phases originated in the United States, Italy and Spain. Sources were T cells, B-cell-depleted T cells, or PBMCs; the material itself was cDNA or gDNA.

Germline lookup yields CDR1 SGHTA and CDR2 FQGNSA. With V trimmed by 5 bases and J by 6 bases, 11 bases remained unmatched. The CDR3 runs to 16 residues. Original analysis: Amplifying reference gene primers gave estimates of nucleated cell counts. Some clones are missing from TCRdb's copy, which holds only in-frame ones; the method was immunoSEQ multiplex PCR. D and trimming come from the DNA, and the V and J calls and clone size come from that table. The repertoire holds 150,000 to 180,000 clones, with approximately 83% as singletons. The receptor was derived from a woman aged 55-75 years with acute or convalescent COVID-19. The chain joins TRBV7-2 to TRBJ2-2, with TRBD2 matching over 8 bases. The source material was peripheral blood. The chain's CDR3 is CASSPVPAGVAGELFF. The CDR3 bases are TGTGCCAGCAGCCCTGTACCAGCGGGGGTGGCCGGGGAGCTGTTTTTT. Filled out from reference TRBV7-2 and TRBJ2-2, the complete variable domain reads GAGVSQSPSNKVTEKGKDVELRCDPISGHTALYWYRQSLGQGLEFLIYFQGNSAPDKSGLPSDRFSAERTGGSVSTLTIQRTQQEDSAVYLCASSPVPAGVAGELFFGEGSRLTVL.